These T cell receptor beta chains were read from a single sample in a study of T cell responses to AZD1222 COVID-19 vaccine. Data came from immunoSEQ multiplex PCR; TCRdb stores just in-frame clones and leaves some out. Found here are some 130,000 clones, approximately 92% of them singletons; the top ten hold approximately 6.8%. The sample in question was peripheral blood, obtained 28 days after the second AZD1222 dose. All receptors come from an adult who received the AZD1222 COVID-19 vaccine. The CDR3 runs from the conserved cysteine through the conserved F or W. A D gene is named only where the DNA matches it firmly. Size is stated for part of the rows, as once, few or many counts, or as a class when the clone is expanded.

abundance,j_gene,v_gene,d_gene,CDR3aa,CDR3nt
.,TRBJ1-1,TRBV6-5,.,CASTAASTAAEAFF,TGTGCCAGCACCGCGGCCTCGACGGCCGCTGAAGCTTTCTTT
few,TRBJ1-5,TRBV24-1,TRBD1,CATSAGGEGQPQHF,TGTGCCACCAGTGCAGGGGGCGAGGGTCAGCCCCAGCATTTT
.,TRBJ2-7,TRBV2,.,CASSEGENYEQYF,TGTGCCAGCAGTGAAGGGGAAAACTACGAGCAGTACTTC
.,TRBJ1-1,TRBV7-9,TRBD1,CASLIGTVDTEAFF,TGTGCCAGCCTTATCGGGACAGTAGACACTGAAGCTTTCTTT
.,TRBJ2-1,TRBV7-9,.,CASSLISQYNEQFF,TGTGCCAGCAGCTTAATTTCTCAATACAATGAGCAGTTCTTC
.,TRBJ1-2,TRBV7-9,.,CASSLAFGDGYTF,TGTGCCAGCAGCTTAGCGTTCGGGGATGGCTACACCTTC
.,TRBJ2-7,TRBV4-1,TRBD1,CASSQRDSGTGNYEQYF,TGCGCCAGCAGCCAGAGGGATTCCGGGACAGGGAACTACGAGCAGTACTTC
.,TRBJ2-3,TRBV2,.,CASSLAGIPETDTQYF,TGTGCCAGCAGTCTAGCCGGGATCCCAGAAACAGATACGCAGTATTTT
.,TRBJ1-4,TRBV10-3,.,CAISESGQGTGLSEKLFF,TGTGCCATCAGTGAGTCGGGCCAGGGGACTGGCCTAAGTGAAAAACTGTTTTTT
.,TRBJ1-1,TRBV7-9,TRBD1,CASSYPTGDFAGNTEAFF,TGTGCCAGCAGCTATCCGACAGGGGATTTCGCGGGGAACACTGAAGCTTTCTTT
.,TRBJ1-1,TRBV6-5,.,CASSFGWRNTEAFF,TGTGCCAGCAGTTTTGGGTGGAGGAACACTGAAGCTTTCTTT
.,TRBJ2-1,TRBV7-9,.,CASSLVVRDEQFF,TGTGCCAGCAGCTTAGTGGTCCGGGATGAGCAGTTCTTC
.,TRBJ1-5,TRBV6-1,.,CASSEAQGGGLRQPQHF,TGTGCCAGCAGTGAAGCGCAAGGGGGGGGGCTCCGTCAGCCCCAGCATTTT
.,TRBJ2-5,TRBV9,.,CASSALQETQYF,TGTGCCAGCAGCGCCCTACAAGAGACCCAGTACTTC
.,TRBJ2-2,TRBV7-3,.,CASSLTGTGELFF,TGTGCCAGCAGTTTAACAGGGACCGGGGAGCTGTTTTTT
.,TRBJ1-2,TRBV11-2,.,CASSLDSYSAYGYTF,TGTGCCAGCAGCTTAGATTCATACAGCGCCTATGGCTACACCTTC
.,TRBJ2-2,TRBV4-1,TRBD2,CASSQRGTSRSNTGELFF,TGCGCCAGCAGCCAAAGAGGGACTAGCCGATCTAACACCGGGGAGCTGTTTTTT
.,TRBJ1-1,TRBV7-9,.,CASSVGSTEAFF,TGTGCCAGCAGCGTGGGTTCGACTGAAGCTTTCTTT
.,TRBJ1-6,TRBV7-9,.,CASSLAPGESSYNSPLHF,TGTGCCAGCAGCTTAGCGCCAGGAGAATCCTCCTATAATTCACCCCTCCACTTT
.,TRBJ1-1,TRBV2,TRBD1,CASSEGQGGTEAFF,TGTGCCAGCAGTGAGGGACAGGGGGGGACTGAAGCTTTCTTT
.,TRBJ1-5,TRBV6-4,TRBD1,CASVRRRGPSNQPQHF,TGTGCCAGCGTAAGAAGGAGGGGGCCCAGCAATCAGCCCCAGCATTTT
.,TRBJ1-2,TRBV5-8,.,CASSLGRVWTRGLAGYTF,TGTGCCAGCAGCTTGGGCCGTGTCTGGACAAGGGGTTTGGCTGGCTACACCTTC
.,TRBJ1-5,TRBV27,.,CASSPRTGYGNQPQHF,TGTGCCAGCAGTCCCCGGACGGGGTATGGCAATCAGCCCCAGCATTTT
.,TRBJ1-4,TRBV11-2,.,CASSFGPGAGEKLFF,TGTGCCAGCAGCTTTGGTCCCGGGGCCGGGGAAAAACTGTTTTTT
few,TRBJ2-7,TRBV5-6,TRBD2,CASSSRLAGGEQYF,TGTGCCAGCAGCTCAAGACTAGCGGGGGGCGAGCAGTACTTC
.,TRBJ1-1,TRBV27,TRBD1,CASSKAGTGGLDTEAFF,TGTGCCAGCAGTAAAGCCGGGACAGGGGGTTTAGACACTGAAGCTTTCTTT
.,TRBJ1-4,TRBV12-3/TRBV12-4,.,CASSLKSELFF,TGTGCCAGCAGTCTTAAGTCGGAACTGTTTTTT
.,TRBJ1-5,TRBV7-2,TRBD1,CASSLTQGQPQHF,TGTGCCAGCAGCTTGACACAGGGGCAGCCCCAGCATTTT
.,TRBJ2-3,TRBV7-3,.,CASSLEITDTQYF,TGTGCCAGCAGCTTAGAGATCACAGATACGCAGTATTTT
.,TRBJ1-1,TRBV19,TRBD1,CASRTGPWAFF,TGTGCCAGTAGGACAGGGCCTTGGGCTTTCTTT
.,TRBJ1-2,TRBV7-9,.,CASSFREGDGYTF,TGTGCCAGCAGCTTCCGGGAGGGCGACGGCTACACCTTC
.,TRBJ1-2,TRBV2,TRBD1,CASMTGASTNYGYTF,TGTGCCAGCATGACAGGGGCATCTACTAACTATGGCTACACCTTC
.,TRBJ2-5,TRBV6-5,.,CASRRQPTQETQYF,TGTGCCAGCAGAAGACAGCCTACTCAAGAGACCCAGTACTTC
.,TRBJ2-6,TRBV5-4,.,CASSSGTVSSGANVLTF,TGTGCCAGCAGCTCGGGGACGGTGAGCTCTGGGGCCAACGTCCTGACTTTC
.,TRBJ2-5,TRBV5-1,TRBD1,CASSPGTGQETQYF,TGCGCCAGCAGCCCAGGGACAGGGCAAGAGACCCAGTACTTC
.,TRBJ1-2,TRBV7-2,.,CASSLEGSHYGYTF,TGTGCCAGCAGCTTAGAGGGCAGTCACTATGGCTACACCTTC
.,TRBJ1-6,TRBV2,.,CASSDRVSSPLHF,TGTGCCAGCAGTGACAGGGTGAGTTCACCCCTCCACTTT
.,TRBJ1-3,TRBV2,.,CASSEKGLDGNTIYF,TGTGCCAGCAGTGAAAAAGGGTTAGATGGAAACACCATATATTTT
.,TRBJ2-5,TRBV9,.,CASSVGVRVEQETQYF,TGTGCCAGCAGCGTAGGTGTCCGGGTCGAGCAAGAGACCCAGTACTTC
.,TRBJ2-7,TRBV7-9,.,CASSLGGGSYEQYF,TGTGCCAGCAGCTTAGGAGGGGGCTCCTACGAGCAGTACTTC
.,TRBJ1-6,TRBV10-3,.,CAISAGRTVNSPLHF,TGTGCCATCAGTGCGGGGCGGACGGTCAATTCACCCCTCCACTTT